A single T cell receptor (beta chain) is shown here with its context. Its cognate antigen is unknown. Profiling relied on immunoSEQ multiplex PCR, and the TCRdb table lists in-frame clones only, not all of them. Among around 31,000 clones listed, roughly 80% were seen once. The sample originates from a study of a mutant IDH1 vaccine in newly diagnosed glioma. The time point here: week 35, safety follow-up. The investigators gave 300 ug of mutant IDH1 20-mer peptide in each vaccine dose, together with topical imiquimod. This CDR3 is 15 amino acids long. In germline, CDR1 is LGHNT, CDR2 FRNRAP. Trimming cost V 0 bases and J 7 bases, with 13 bases left between them.

The source was PBMCs, collected from a glioma patient whose treatment included an IDH1 peptide vaccine. The genes are TRBV12-5 and TRBJ2-1; maybe TRBD1 (5 bases). The receptor's source is a middle-aged woman with glioma. CDR3 region: CASGLVLAQGNEQFF. The DNA of the CDR3 is TGTGCTAGTGGTTTGGTACTGGCCCAGGGAAATGAGCAGTTCTTC.